The entry below describes one T cell receptor (beta chain). The target antigen is unknown. The data were obtained in a study of T cells after yellow fever vaccination. Study results and limitations: Contaminants from the bulk population, in the form of abundant clonotypes, could be found in FACS-sorted repertoires.

Germline CDR1 MGHRA, CDR2 YSYEKL. The CDR3 covers 19 residues. The V end lost 2 bases, the J end lost 2 bases, and 23 bases lay between the germline ends. Production of TCR cDNA was by 5'RACE template switching, which also added a universal primer site and UMIs. TCRdb analysed the 5' RACE reads with MiXCR anew, one entry per CDR3 protein. The data hold some 320,000 distinct CDR3 sequences, with approximately 4% observed a single time. The specimen comprised PBMCs, sampled 5 days after the yellow fever booster vaccination. The TCR originated in a man younger than 30 who received the YFV17D yellow fever vaccine. J is TRBJ2-3 and V is TRBV4-1; D gene uncertain. CDR3 DNA: TGCGCCAGCAGCCAATGGATGTCGCTGGGCGCTCCTTTCACAGATACGCAGTATTTT. Its translation is CASSQWMSLGAPFTDTQYF.